The T cell receptor (beta chain) described here comes from a study of CD8+ T cells in alopecia areata. Treatment of the sample: oral pan-JAK inhibitor, 5-10 mg twice daily. This clone was found once. Trimming removed 0 bases at V and 13 bases at J, with 13 bases between. The CDR3 is 13 residues long. In germline, CDR1 is LGHNA, CDR2 YSLEER. Sequencing used cDNA as its template, made by extracting RNA and reverse transcribing it. Profiling relied on immunoSEQ multiplex PCR, and the TCRdb table lists in-frame clones only, not all of them. The sample lists approximately 110,000 clones; 56% were seen once.

The chain uses TRBV4-3 and TRBJ2-1; D may be TRBD1 or TRBD2 (5 bases each). The clonotype was recovered from a human donor with alopecia areata. Sequencing used CD4+ T cells sorted from blood, obtained at week 24, from a patient treated with tofacitinib. This CDR3 reads CASSQEGTLRQFF. CDR3 nucleotide sequence: TGCGCCAGCAGCCAAGAGGGGACCCTACGCCAGTTCTTC.